The 11 T cell receptor beta chains presented below share a single source sample, sequenced in a study of T cell repertoires in cytomegalovirus infection (dated by TCRdb to about 2019). The listed sequencing device is Illumina HiSeq 1500. The public sequencing data were trimmed at Q25 with fastp and processed into clonotypes with MiXCR by TCRdb, which kept only in-frame beta chains. CDR3 protein sequences are deduplicated, and each keeps its most common genes and DNA. The table for this sample lists 270,000 or so distinct CDR3 sequences; about a sixth of them were counted only once. The ten largest clones take up less than 50% of the sample. Sample: CD8+ T cells from PBMCs. These receptors came from a human donor in good health (CMV status not recorded). Some clones in this sample may be carry-over from other donors' samples.

The V gene is TRBV20-1, the J gene TRBJ1-5; weak D call: TRBD1 (6 bases). V lost 3 bases to trimming and J lost 7 bases, with 16 bases between them. This CDR3 contains 14 residues. CDR1 and CDR2 from the germline V gene are DFQATT and SNEGSKA (reference sequence). CDR3 sequence reads: CSASPQGSRQPQHF. The DNA for the CDR3 is TGCAGTGCTAGCCCCCAGGGGAGCAGGCAGCCCCAGCATTTT.

This clonotype was counted many times. The chain links TRBV12-3 or TRBV12-4 to TRBJ2-1; 7 nucleotides line up with TRBD1. After removal of 5 bases from V and 8 bases from J, the junction contained 6 bases not matched to a gene. The CDR3 covers 13 residues. The CDR3 DNA reads as TGTGCCAGCAGTCTGAGACAGGGCCATGAGCAGTTCTTC. It is translated as CASSLRQGHEQFF.

The gene calls are TRBV28 and TRBJ1-5; D remains ambiguous. Germline assignment: CDR1 MDHEN and CDR2 SYDVKM. Trimming pared 6 bases from V and 3 bases from J, leaving 12 bases between. The CDR3 has 14 residues. CDR3 sequence: CASSERGFNQPQHF. CDR3 bases: TGTGCCAGCAGCGAGCGGGGTTTCAATCAGCCCCAGCATTTT.

V is TRBV2 and J is TRBJ2-1; no clear D gene. Germline-derived CDR1 and CDR2 are SNHLY and FYNNEI. The CDR3 sequence is 13 residues long. V lost 1 base, J lost 10 bases, and 11 bases lay in between. The CDR3 sequence: CASSEDNLGEQFF. In DNA form, the CDR3 reads TGTGCCAGCAGTGAAGACAATCTTGGGGAGCAGTTCTTC.

The chain employs TRBV5-6 and TRBJ1-2, with 7 bases aligning to TRBD1. The CDR3 has 13 amino acids. Germline V gene data show CDR1 as SGHDT and CDR2 as YYEEEE. V gave up 4 bases and J gave up 4 bases; unmatched junction bases: 4. CDR3: CASSQGGSYGYTF. The CDR3 DNA is TGTGCCAGCAGCCAAGGGGGCAGCTATGGCTACACCTTC. Full variable domain (outside the CDR3, taken from reference TRBV5-6 and TRBJ1-2): DAGVTQSPTHLIKTRGQQVTLRCSPKSGHDTVSWYQQALGQGPQFIFQYYEEEERQRGNFPDRFSGHQFPNYSSELNVNALLLGDSALYLCASSQGGSYGYTFGSGTRLTVV.

This clonotype appeared a few times. V gene TRBV28 combines with J gene TRBJ2-7; 8 bases match TRBD2. With 3 bases clipped from V and 0 bases from J, the junction kept 16 bases outside the gene matches. CDR3 length: 19 amino acids. Per the germline V gene, CDR1 is MDHEN and CDR2 is SYDVKM. CDR3 nucleotide sequence: TGTGCCAGCAGTTTTGGCGCGGGGGGACCCGGTCTCCACTCCTACGAGCAGTACTTC. Residues: CASSFGAGGPGLHSYEQYF.

The chain combines TRBV7-9 with TRBJ2-7; D assignment may be TRBD1 or TRBD2 (5 bases each). This CDR3 is 11 amino acids long. CDR1 SEHNR and CDR2 FQNEAQ come from the germline V gene (reference sequence). V dropped 5 bases and J dropped 6 bases, with 8 bases sitting between them. Written as DNA, the CDR3 is TGTGCCAGCAGCCGGGACCCCGAGCAGTACTTC. Its translation is CASSRDPEQYF. Complete variable domain (other parts from reference TRBV7-9 and TRBJ2-7): DTGVSQNPRHKITKRGQNVTFRCDPISEHNRLYWYRQTLGQGPEFLTYFQNEAQLEKSRLLSDRFSAERPKGSFSTLEIQRTEQGDSAMYLCASSRDPEQYFGPGTRLTVT.

In its sample, this clonotype was seen a few times. The chain is built from TRBV19 and TRBJ1-3; D is unclear. Germline values: CDR1 LNHDA, CDR2 SQIVND (reference sequence). There are 13 residues in the CDR3. The V gene lost 3 bases and the J gene lost 4 bases, with 7 bases spanning the gap. This chain's CDR3 is CASSIAYGNTIYF. As DNA, the CDR3 is TGTGCCAGTAGTATCGCCTACGGAAACACCATATATTTT.

The chain is built from TRBV2 and TRBJ2-3, with 11 bases that match TRBD2. With 2 bases clipped from V and 2 bases from J, the junction kept 18 bases outside the gene matches. Germline V CDR1 and CDR2: SNHLY, FYNNEI. The length of the CDR3 is 21 residues. The CDR3 DNA sequence: TGTGCCAGCAGTGAATTCATGATAGCGGGGGGGATATTCAAAAACACAGATACGCAGTATTTT. This encodes CASSEFMIAGGIFKNTDTQYF.

The chain joins TRBV11-2 to TRBJ2-7; no firm D call. V lost 3 bases to trimming and J lost 5 bases, with 8 bases between them. Germline CDR1 and CDR2: SGHAT and FQNNGV. This CDR3 is 12 amino acids long. The CDR3 nucleotides are TGTGCCAGCAGCTTGGTACGGCACGAGCAGTACTTC. It codes for CASSLVRHEQYF.

A note on this clonotype: Possible read error: a much larger clone is one base away. CDR3 DNA: TGTGCCAGCAGTCACCGGTACAGGGGAAACACTGAAGCTTTCTTT. Its translation: CASSHRYRGNTEAFF. V and J are TRBV6-6 and TRBJ1-1; 7 bases are a match to TRBD1. The ends lost 5 bases at V and 2 bases at J; junction bases unmatched: 8. Looked up from germline, CDR1 is MNHNY and CDR2 is SVGAGI (reference sequence). This CDR3 region has 15 residues.